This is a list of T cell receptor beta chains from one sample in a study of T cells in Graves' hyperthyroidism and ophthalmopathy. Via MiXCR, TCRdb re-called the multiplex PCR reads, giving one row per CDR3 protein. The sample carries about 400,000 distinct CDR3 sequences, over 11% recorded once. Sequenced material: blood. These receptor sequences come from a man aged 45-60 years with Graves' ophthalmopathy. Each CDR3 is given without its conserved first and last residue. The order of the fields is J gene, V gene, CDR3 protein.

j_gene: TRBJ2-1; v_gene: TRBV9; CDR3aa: ASSVSGTSGGSEQF
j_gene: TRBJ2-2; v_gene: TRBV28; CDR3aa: ATRGRENTGELF
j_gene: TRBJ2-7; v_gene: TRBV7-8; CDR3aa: ASIRGSPTPPGSYEQY
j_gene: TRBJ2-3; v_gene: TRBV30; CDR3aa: AWSLSVFDTQY
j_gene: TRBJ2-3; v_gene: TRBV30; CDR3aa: AWSVGTNADTQY
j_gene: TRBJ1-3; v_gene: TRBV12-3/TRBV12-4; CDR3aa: ASRDQGVWGNTIY
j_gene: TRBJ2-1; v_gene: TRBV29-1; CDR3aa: SVDLGRERYNEQF
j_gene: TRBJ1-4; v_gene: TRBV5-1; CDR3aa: ASSLALTTKGTEKLF
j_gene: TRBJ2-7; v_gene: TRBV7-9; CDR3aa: ASSFSGRGNEQY
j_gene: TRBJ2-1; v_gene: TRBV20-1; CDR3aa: SARKRGQYNEQF
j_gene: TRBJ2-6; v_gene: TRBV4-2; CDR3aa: ASSQDYGTNVLT
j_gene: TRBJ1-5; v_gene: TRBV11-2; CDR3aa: ASSPDRDQPQH
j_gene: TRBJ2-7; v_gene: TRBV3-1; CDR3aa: ASSQRYEQY
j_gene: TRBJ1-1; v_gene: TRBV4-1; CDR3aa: ASSQGALSTEAF
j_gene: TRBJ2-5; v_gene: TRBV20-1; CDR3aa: SARDPSGRKSVWETQY
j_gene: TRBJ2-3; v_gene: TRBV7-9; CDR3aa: ASSQGTRLDTQY
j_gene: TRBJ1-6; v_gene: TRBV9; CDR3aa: ASSADETASPLH
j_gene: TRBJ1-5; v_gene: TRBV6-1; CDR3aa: ASSHRQGNQPQH
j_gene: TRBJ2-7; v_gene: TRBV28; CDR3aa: ATAPAGHTYEQY
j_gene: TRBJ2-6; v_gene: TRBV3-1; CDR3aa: ASSGANVLT
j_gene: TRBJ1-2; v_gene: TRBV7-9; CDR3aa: ASSSYSGGTKVLYGYT
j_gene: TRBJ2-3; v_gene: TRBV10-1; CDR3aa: ASSDRTSGIFNSDTQY
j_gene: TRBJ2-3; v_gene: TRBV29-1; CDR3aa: SVEVAGVGSDTQY
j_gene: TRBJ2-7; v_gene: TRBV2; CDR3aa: ASSEFGWTSRQY
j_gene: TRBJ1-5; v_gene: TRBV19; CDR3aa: ASSILQGASQPQH
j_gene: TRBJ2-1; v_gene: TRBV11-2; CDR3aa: ASSLNLGQGQLNEQF
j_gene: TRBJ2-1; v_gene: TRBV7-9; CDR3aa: ASSPRLARGNEQF
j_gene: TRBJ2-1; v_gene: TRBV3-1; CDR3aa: ASSQSRLAGVGEQF
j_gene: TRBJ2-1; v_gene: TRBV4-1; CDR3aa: ASSSLWPSNEQF
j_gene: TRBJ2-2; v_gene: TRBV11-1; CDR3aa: ASSWTSNTGELF
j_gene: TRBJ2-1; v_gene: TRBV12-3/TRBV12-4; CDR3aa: ASILTAGPSYNEQF
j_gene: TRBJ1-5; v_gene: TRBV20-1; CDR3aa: SARDAGRGSNQPQH
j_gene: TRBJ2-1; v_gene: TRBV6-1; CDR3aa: ASSDFSREGSNEQF
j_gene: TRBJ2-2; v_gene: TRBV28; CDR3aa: ASSFPRFDNTGELF
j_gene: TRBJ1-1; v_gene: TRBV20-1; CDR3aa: SARRDQGAEAF
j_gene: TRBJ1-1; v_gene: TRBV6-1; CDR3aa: ASSESGGRRDTEAF
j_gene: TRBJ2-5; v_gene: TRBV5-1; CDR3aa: ASSPSLDYQGPETQY
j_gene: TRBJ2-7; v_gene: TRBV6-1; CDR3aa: ASSAMARSYEQY
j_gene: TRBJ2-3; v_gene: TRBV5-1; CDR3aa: ASSLAGASGSDTQY
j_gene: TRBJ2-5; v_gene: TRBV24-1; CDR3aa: ATSDAEAAQETQY
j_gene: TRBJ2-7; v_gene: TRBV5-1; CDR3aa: ASSGGTSRYEQY
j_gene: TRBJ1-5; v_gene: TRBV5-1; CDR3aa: ASSRDRVGLGQPQH
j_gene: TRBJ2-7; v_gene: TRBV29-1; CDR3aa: SVEDLGDGSSYEQY
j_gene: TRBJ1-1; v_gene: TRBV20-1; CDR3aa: RGGRDTEAF
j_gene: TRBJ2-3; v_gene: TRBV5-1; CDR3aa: ASSLNFRGTDTQY
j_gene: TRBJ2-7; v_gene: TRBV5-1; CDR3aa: ASSAGQTYEQY
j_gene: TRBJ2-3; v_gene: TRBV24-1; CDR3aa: ATSGGPPTDTQY
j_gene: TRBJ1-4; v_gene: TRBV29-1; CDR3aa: SVEAKNGYGKLF
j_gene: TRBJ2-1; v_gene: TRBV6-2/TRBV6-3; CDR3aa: ASSYGSAVEGEQF
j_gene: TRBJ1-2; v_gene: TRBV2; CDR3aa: ASSEESGRDGYT
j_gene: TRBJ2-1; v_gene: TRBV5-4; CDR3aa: ASSPLAGPSYNEQF
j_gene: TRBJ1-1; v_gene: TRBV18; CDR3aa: ASSAHKDTEAF
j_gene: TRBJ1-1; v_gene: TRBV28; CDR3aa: ASSPRTLRYTEAF
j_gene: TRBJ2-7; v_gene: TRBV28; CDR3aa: ASSLWSQGQHEQY
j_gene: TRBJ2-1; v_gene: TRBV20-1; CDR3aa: SARDGPAGYNEQF